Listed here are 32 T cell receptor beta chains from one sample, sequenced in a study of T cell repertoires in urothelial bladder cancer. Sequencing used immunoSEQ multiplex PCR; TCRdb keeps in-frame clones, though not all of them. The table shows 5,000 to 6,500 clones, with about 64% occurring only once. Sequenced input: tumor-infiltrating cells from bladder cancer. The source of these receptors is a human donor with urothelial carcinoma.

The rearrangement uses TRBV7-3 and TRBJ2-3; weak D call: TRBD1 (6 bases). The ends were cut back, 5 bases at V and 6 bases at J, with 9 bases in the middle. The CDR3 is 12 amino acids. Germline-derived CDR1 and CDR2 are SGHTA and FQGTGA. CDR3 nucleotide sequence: TGTGCCAGCAGCCCGAGGGGGGATACGCAGTATTTT. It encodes CASSPRGDTQYF.

The CDR3 DNA sequence: TGTGCCAGCAGTCCACGGACAGGCAGCTCTGGAAACACCATATATTTT. This translates into CASSPRTGSSGNTIYF. This sequence joins TRBV27 and TRBJ1-3; TRBD1 matches at 7 bases. V was pared by 5 bases and J by 0 bases, with 7 bases of the junction left unmatched. This CDR3 is built from 16 residues. Germline V gene data show CDR1 as MNHEY and CDR2 as SMNVEV (reference sequence).

CDR3 sequence (DNA): TGTGCCAGCAGTTTTCTCTCTGGGACAGTGAACACCGGGGAGCTGTTTTTT. It specifies CASSFLSGTVNTGELFF. The V call is TRBV27, the J call TRBJ2-2; the match to TRBD1 covers 7 bases. The CDR3 is 17 residues long. V lost 3 bases and J lost 1; bases outside the gene matches: 8. Per germline, CDR1 MNHEY and CDR2 SMNVEV (reference sequence).

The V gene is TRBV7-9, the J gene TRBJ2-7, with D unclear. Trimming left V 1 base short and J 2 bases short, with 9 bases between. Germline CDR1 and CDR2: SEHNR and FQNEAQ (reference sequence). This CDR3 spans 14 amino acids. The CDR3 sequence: CASSLEPPTYEQYF. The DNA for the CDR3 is TGTGCCAGCAGCTTAGAACCACCGACCTACGAGCAGTACTTC.

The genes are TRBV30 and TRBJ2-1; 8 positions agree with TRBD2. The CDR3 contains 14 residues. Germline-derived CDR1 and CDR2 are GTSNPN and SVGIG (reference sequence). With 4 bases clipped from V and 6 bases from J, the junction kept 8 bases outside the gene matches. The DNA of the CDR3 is TGTGCCTGGAACACCGGGACTAGTAGCAATGAGCAGTTCTTC. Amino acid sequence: CAWNTGTSSNEQFF.

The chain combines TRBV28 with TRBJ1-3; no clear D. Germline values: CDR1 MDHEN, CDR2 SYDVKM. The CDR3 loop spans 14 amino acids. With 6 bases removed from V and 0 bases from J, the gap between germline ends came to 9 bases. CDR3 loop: CASRGPFSGNTIYF. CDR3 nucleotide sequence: TGTGCCAGCAGAGGACCGTTCTCTGGAAACACCATATATTTT.

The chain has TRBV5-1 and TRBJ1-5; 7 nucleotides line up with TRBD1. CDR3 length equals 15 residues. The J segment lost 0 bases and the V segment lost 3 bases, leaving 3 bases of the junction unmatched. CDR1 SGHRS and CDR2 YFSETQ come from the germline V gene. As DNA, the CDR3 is TGCGCCAGCAGCTCCACAGGGGATAGCAATCAGCCCCAGCATTTT. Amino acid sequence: CASSSTGDSNQPQHF.

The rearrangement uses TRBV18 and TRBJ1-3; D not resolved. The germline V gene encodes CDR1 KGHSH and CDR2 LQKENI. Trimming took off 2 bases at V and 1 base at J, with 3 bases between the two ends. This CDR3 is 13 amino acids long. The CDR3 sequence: CASSPGSGNTIYF. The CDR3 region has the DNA TGTGCCAGCTCACCAGGGTCTGGAAACACCATATATTTT.

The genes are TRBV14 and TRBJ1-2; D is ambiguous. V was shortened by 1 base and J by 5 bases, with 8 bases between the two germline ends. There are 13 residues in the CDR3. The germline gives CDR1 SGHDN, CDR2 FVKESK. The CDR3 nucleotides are TGTGCCAGCAGCCAAGTTAAAAATTATGGCTACACCTTC. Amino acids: CASSQVKNYGYTF.

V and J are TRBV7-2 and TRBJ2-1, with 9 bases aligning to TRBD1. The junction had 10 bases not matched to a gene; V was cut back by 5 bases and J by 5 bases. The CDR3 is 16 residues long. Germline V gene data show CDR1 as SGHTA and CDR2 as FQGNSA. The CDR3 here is CASSPHGQGLNNEQFF. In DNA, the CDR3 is TGTGCCAGCAGCCCTCATGGACAGGGGTTGAACAATGAGCAGTTCTTC.

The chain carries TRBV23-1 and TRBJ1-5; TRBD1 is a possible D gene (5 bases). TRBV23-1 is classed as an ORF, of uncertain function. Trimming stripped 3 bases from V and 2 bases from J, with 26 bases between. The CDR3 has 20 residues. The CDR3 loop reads CASSHPRDSRAPEGNQPQHF. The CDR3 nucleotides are TGCGCCAGCAGTCACCCGCGAGACAGCCGGGCTCCTGAGGGCAATCAGCCCCAGCATTTT.

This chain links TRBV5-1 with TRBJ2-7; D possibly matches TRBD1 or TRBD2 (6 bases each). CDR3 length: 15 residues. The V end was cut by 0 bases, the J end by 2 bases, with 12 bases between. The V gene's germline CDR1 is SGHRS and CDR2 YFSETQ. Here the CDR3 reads CASSLGLGGAYEQYF. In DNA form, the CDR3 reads TGCGCCAGCAGCTTGGGTCTGGGGGGCGCCTACGAGCAGTACTTC.

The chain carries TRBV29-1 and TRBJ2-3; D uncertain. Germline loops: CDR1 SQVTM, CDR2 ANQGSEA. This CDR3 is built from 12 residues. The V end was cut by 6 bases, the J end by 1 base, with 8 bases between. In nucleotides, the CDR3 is TGCAGCGTGCTACCGGGCACAGATACGCAGTATTTT. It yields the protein CSVLPGTDTQYF.

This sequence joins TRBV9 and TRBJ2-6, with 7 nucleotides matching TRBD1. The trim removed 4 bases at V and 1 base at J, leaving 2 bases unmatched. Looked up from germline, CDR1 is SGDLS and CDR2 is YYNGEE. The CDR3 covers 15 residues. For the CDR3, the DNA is TGTGCCAGCAGCTTACAGGGGTCTGGGGCCAACGTCCTGACTTTC. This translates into CASSLQGSGANVLTF.

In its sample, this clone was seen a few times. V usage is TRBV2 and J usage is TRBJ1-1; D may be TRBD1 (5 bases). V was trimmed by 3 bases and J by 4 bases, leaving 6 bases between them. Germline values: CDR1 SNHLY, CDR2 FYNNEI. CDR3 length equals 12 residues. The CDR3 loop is CASSEGGTEAFF. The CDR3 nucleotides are TGTGCCAGCAGTGAGGGGGGCACTGAAGCTTTCTTT.

The CDR3 nucleotides read TGTGCCAGCAGCTTCCAGTGGGGTAATGAAAAACTGTTTTTT. This sequence encodes CASSFQWGNEKLFF. This chain links TRBV5-5 with TRBJ1-4; no definite D call. Trimming removed 2 bases from V and 4 bases from J, with 9 bases in between. The CDR3 loop spans 14 amino acids. Germline lookup yields CDR1 SGHKS and CDR2 YYEKEE (reference sequence).

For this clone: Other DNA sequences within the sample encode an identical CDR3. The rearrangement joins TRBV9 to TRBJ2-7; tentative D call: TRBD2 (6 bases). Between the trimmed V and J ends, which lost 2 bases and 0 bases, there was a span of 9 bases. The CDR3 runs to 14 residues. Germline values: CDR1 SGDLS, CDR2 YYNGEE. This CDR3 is CASSVGGDSYEQYF. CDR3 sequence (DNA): TGTGCCAGCAGCGTCGGCGGGGACTCCTACGAGCAGTACTTC.

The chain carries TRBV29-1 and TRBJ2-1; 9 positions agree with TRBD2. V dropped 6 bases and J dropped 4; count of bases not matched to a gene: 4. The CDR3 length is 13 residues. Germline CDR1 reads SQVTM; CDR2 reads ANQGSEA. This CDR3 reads CSVAGGVYNEQFF. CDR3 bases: TGCAGCGTAGCGGGGGGCGTTTACAATGAGCAGTTCTTC.

CDR3 region: CASSFGRSSYNSPLHF. CDR3 nucleotide sequence: TGTGCCAGCAGCTTCGGCAGGAGCTCCTATAATTCACCCCTCCACTTT. V and J are TRBV7-2 and TRBJ1-6; D is uncertain. Germline loops: CDR1 SGHTA, CDR2 FQGNSA. Trimming cost V 3 bases and J 0 bases, with 9 bases left between them. There are 16 residues in the CDR3.

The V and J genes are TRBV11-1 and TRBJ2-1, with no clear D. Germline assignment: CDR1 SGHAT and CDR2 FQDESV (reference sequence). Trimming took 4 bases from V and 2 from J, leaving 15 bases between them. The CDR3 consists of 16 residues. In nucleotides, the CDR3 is TGTGCCAGCAGCTCCTCGATGAGACGGACCTACAATGAGCAGTTCTTC. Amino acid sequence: CASSSSMRRTYNEQFF.

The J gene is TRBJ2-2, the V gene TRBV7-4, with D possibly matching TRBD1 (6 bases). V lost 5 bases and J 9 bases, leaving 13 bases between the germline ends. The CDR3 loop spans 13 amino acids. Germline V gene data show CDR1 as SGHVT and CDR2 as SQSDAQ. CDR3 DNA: TGTGCCAGCAGCCCGAACAGGGTCCGGGAGCTGTTTTTT. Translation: CASSPNRVRELFF.

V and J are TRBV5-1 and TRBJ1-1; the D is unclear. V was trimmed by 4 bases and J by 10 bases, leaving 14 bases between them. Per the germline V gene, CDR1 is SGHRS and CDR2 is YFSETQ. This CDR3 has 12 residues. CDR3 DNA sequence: TGCGCCAGCAGCGAACCATTGGGCGGAGCTTTCTTT. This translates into CASSEPLGGAFF. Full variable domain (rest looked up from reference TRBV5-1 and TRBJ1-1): KAGVTQTPRYLIKTRGQQVTLSCSPISGHRSVSWYQQTPGQGLQFLFEYFSETQRNKGNFPGRFSGRQFSNSRSEMNVSTLELGDSALYLCASSEPLGGAFFGQGTRLTVV.

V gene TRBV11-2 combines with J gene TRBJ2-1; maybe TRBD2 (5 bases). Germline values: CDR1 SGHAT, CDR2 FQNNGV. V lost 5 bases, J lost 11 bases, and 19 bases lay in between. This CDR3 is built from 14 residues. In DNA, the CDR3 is TGTGCCAGCAGCCCGGGGTTCAGAGCCCGGCAGCAGTTCTTC. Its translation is CASSPGFRARQQFF.

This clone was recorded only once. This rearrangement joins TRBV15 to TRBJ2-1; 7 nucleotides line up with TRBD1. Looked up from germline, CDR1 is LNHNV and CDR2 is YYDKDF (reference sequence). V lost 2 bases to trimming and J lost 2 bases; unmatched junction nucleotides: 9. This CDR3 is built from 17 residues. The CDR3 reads CATSRNTGTATYNEQFF. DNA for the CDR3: TGTGCCACCAGCAGAAACACCGGGACAGCCACCTACAATGAGCAGTTCTTC.

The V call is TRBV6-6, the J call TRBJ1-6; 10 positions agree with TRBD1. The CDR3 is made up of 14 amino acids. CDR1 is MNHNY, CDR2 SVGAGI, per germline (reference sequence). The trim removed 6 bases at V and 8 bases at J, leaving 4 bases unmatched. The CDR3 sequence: CASSRDRGYSPLHF. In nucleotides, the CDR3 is TGTGCCAGCAGCCGGGACAGGGGTTATTCACCCCTCCACTTT.

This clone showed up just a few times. The CDR3: CASSYAVQGIDGYTF. DNA for the CDR3: TGTGCCAGCAGTTACGCTGTTCAGGGGATTGATGGCTACACCTTC. This sequence joins TRBV6-6 and TRBJ1-2; possible D gene TRBD1, 6 bases. From germline, CDR1 is MNHNY and CDR2 SVGAGI (reference sequence). The CDR3 loop spans 15 amino acids. Trimming shortened V by 2 bases and J by 6 bases, and 16 bases separated the two germline ends.

The CDR3 protein is CASSYDGGNNQPQHF. The CDR3 nucleotides are TGTGCCAGCAGTTACGATGGTGGGAACAATCAGCCCCAGCATTTT. The gene calls are TRBV6-6 and TRBJ1-5; D not resolved. The CDR3 totals 15 residues. Germline V gives CDR1 MNHNY, CDR2 SVGAGI (reference sequence). The germline V and J ends were trimmed by 2 bases and 3 bases, with 11 bases remaining between them.

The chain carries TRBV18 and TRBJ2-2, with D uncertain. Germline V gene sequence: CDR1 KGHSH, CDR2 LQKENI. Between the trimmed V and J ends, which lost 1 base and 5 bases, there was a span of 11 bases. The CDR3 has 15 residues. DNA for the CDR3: TGTGCCAGCTCACCACGCAGTCAACTTACCGGGGAGCTGTTTTTT. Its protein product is CASSPRSQLTGELFF. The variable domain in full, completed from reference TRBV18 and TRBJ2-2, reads NAGVMQNPRHLVRRRGQEARLRCSPMKGHSHVYWYRQLPEEGLKFMVYLQKENIIDESGMPKERFSAEFPKEGPSILRIQQVVRGDSAAYFCASSPRSQLTGELFFGEGSRLTVL.

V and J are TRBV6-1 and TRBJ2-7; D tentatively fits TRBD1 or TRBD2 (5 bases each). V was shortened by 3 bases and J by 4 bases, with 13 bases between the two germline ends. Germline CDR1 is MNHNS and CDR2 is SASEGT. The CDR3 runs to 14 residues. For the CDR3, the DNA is TGTGCCAGCAGTGAGTGGGACCGCAGTTACGAGCAGTACTTC. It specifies CASSEWDRSYEQYF.

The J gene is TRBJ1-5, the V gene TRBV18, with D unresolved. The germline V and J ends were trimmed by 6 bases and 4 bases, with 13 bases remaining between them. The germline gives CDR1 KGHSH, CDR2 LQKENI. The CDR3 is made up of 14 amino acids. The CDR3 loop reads CASSSTAGNQPQHF. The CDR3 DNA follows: TGTGCCAGCTCGTCAACCGCGGGGAATCAGCCCCAGCATTTT.

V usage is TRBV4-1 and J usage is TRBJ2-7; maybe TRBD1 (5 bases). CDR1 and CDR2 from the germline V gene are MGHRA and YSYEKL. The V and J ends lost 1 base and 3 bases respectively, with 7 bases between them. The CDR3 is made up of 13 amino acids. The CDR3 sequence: CASSQVQGYEQYF. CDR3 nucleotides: TGCGCCAGCAGCCAAGTTCAGGGCTACGAGCAGTACTTC.

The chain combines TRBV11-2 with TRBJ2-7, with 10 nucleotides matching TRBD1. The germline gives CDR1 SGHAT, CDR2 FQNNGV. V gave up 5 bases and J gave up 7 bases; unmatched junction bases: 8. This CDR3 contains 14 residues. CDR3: CASSKDRGSGEQYF. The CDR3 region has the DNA TGTGCCAGCAGCAAGGACAGGGGGTCGGGGGAGCAGTACTTC.